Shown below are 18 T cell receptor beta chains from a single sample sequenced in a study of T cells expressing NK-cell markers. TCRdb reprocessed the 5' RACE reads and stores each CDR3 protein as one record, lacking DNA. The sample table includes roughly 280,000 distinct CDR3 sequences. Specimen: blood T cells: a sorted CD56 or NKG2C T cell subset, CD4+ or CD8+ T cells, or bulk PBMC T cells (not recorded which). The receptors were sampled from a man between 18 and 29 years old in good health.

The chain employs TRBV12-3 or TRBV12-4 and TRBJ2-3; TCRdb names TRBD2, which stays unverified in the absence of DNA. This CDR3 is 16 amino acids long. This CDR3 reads CASSPSAGGPRDTQYF.

CDR3 region: CSARGSTGYGYTF. V and J are TRBV20-1 and TRBJ1-2. Germline assignment: CDR1 DFQATT and CDR2 SNEGSKA (reference sequence). This CDR3 region has 13 residues.

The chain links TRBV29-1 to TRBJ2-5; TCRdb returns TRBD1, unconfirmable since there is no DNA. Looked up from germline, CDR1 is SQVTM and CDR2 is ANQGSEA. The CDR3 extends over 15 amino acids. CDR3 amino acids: CSVVVRGGTLETQYF.

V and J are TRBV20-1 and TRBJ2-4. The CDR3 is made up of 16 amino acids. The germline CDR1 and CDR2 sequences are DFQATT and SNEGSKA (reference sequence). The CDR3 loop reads CSARAVVELAKNIQYF.

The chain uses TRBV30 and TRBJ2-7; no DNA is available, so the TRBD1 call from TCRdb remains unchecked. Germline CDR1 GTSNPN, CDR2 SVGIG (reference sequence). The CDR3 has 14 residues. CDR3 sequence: CAWSVRTGSHEQYF. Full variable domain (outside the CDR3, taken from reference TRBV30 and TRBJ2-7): SQTIHQWPATLVQPVGSPLSLECTVEGTSNPNLYWYRQAAGRGLQLLFYSVGIGQISSEVPQNLSASRPQDRQFILSSKKLLLSDSGFYLCAWSVRTGSHEQYFGPGTRLTVT.

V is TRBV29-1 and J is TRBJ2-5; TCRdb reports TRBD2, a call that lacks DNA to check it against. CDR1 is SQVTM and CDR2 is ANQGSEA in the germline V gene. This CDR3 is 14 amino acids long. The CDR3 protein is CSAGTSGGRETQYF.

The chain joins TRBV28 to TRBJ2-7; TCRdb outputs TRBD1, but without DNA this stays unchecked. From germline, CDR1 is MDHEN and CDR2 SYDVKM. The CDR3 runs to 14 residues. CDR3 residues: CASRSQGGTYEQYF.

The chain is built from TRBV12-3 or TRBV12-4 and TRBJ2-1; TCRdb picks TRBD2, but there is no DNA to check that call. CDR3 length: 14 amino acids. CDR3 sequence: CASSNKREMNEQFF.

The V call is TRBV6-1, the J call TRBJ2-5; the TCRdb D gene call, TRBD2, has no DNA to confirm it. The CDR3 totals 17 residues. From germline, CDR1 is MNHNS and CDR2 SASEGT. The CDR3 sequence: CAISEGLAGGFQETQYF.

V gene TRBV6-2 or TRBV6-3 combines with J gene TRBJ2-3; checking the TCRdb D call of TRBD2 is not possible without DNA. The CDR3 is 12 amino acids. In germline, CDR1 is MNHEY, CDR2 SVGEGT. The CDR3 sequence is CASWRGGDTQYF.

The CDR3 sequence: CASGLPDPNEQFF. The chain recombines TRBV12-5 with TRBJ2-1. In germline, CDR1 is LGHNT, CDR2 FRNRAP. This CDR3 region has 13 residues. The complete variable domain, with remaining parts taken from reference TRBV12-5 and TRBJ2-1, reads DARVTQTPRHKVTEMGQEVTMRCQPILGHNTVFWYRQTMMQGLELLAYFRNRAPLDDSGMPKDRFSAEMPDATLATLKIQPSEPRDSAVYFCASGLPDPNEQFFGPGTRLTVL.

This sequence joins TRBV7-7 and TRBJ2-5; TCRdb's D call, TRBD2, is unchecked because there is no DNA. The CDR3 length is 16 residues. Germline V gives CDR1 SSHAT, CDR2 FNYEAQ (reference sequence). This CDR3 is CASSLGRAVRQETQYF.

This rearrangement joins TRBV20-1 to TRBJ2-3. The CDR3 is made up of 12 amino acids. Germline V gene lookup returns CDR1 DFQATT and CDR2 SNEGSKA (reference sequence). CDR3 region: CSAREGTDTQYF.

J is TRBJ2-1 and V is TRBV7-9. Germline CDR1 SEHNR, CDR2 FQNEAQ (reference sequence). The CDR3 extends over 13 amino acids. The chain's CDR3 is CASSLAGSDEQFF.

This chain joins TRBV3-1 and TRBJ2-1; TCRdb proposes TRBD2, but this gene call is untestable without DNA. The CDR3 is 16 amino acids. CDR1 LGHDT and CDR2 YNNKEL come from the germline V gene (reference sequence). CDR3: CASSLQVPSLGNEQFF.

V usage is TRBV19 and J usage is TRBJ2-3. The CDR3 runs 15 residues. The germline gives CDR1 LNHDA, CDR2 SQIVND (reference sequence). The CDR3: CASSIPKHSGDTQYF.

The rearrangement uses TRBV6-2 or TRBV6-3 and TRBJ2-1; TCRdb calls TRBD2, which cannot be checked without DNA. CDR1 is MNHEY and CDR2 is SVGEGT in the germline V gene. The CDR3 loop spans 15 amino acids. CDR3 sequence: CASSNPPSGSHEQFF.

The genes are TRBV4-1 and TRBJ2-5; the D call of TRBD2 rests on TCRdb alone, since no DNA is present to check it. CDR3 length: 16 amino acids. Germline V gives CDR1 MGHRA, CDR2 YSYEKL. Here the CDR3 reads CASSPTYLRAEETQYF.